A selection of T cell receptor beta chains follows, all from one sample in a study of OX40 agonist ivuxolimab in advanced cancers. Sequencing was performed with immunoSEQ multiplex PCR; in TCRdb, only in-frame clones are kept and a portion is missing. The table shows tens of thousands of clones, with 65% to 90% occurring only once. The specimen was CD4+ or CD8+ T cells sorted from blood, collected in a trial of the OX40 agonist ivuxolimab. The receptors here all came from an adult with an advanced solid tumor such as melanoma, head and neck, liver or kidney cancer. Each CDR3 is given with its conserved first and last residue. The D gene is left open where the match is weak. Clone size is given for some rows only: seen once, a few or many times, or a class if the clone is expanded.

len	v_gene	abundance	d_gene	j_gene	CDR3aa	CDR3nt
16	TRBV19	.	.	TRBJ2-6	CASSMGEVGGANVLTF	TGTGCCAGTAGTATGGGAGAAGTAGGTGGGGCCAACGTCCTGACTTTC
13	TRBV30	.	.	TRBJ2-7	CAWGLALGYEQYF	TGTGCCTGGGGCCTCGCGCTTGGGTACGAGCAGTACTTC
16	TRBV5-1	.	TRBD2	TRBJ2-7	CASSGLAGALSYEQYF	TGCGCCAGCAGCGGACTAGCGGGGGCCCTCTCCTACGAGCAGTACTTC
15	TRBV19	once	.	TRBJ1-4	CASSSWTADNEKLFF	TGTGCCAGTAGTAGTTGGACAGCCGATAATGAAAAACTGTTTTTT
12	TRBV7-2	.	.	TRBJ2-1	CASSSPYGEQFF	TGTGCCAGCAGCTCCCCGTATGGTGAGCAGTTCTTC
14	TRBV7-3	.	.	TRBJ1-1	CASSSDGGNTEAFF	TGTGCCAGCAGCTCGGATGGGGGTAACACTGAAGCTTTCTTT
16	TRBV6-6	.	.	TRBJ2-4	CASSYTGGSAKNIQYF	TGTGCCAGCAGTTACACGGGGGGCTCAGCCAAAAACATTCAGTACTTC
15	TRBV5-1	.	TRBD2	TRBJ2-3	CASSFGAGSSDTQYF	TGCGCCAGCAGCTTTGGAGCGGGGTCGTCAGATACGCAGTATTTT
15	TRBV19	.	TRBD1	TRBJ1-1	CASQTGGWGGTEAFF	TGTGCCTCCCAAACAGGGGGATGGGGTGGCACTGAAGCTTTCTTT
16	TRBV5-1	.	TRBD1	TRBJ1-1	CASSLVPGGRDTEAFF	TGCGCCAGCAGCTTGGTACCAGGGGGGAGGGACACTGAAGCTTTCTTT
14	TRBV7-9	.	TRBD2	TRBJ2-5	CASSRSGGAETQYF	TGTGCCAGCAGCCGTAGCGGGGGGGCAGAGACCCAGTACTTC
13	TRBV7-2	.	.	TRBJ2-5	CASSLGSPLEQYF	TGTGCCAGCAGCTTAGGATCCCCCTTGGAGCAGTACTTC
15	TRBV4-2	.	TRBD1	TRBJ1-1	CASSQGATGDTEAFF	TGTGCCAGCAGCCAAGGCGCCACAGGGGACACTGAAGCTTTCTTT
15	TRBV7-9	.	TRBD1	TRBJ1-1	CASSLHGTGDTEAFF	TGTGCCAGCAGCTTACACGGGACAGGGGACACTGAAGCTTTCTTT
16	TRBV27	.	.	TRBJ2-6	CASSPPVGAGANVLTF	TGTGCCAGCAGTCCCCCCGTCGGGGCTGGGGCCAACGTCCTGACTTTC
14	TRBV30	.	TRBD1	TRBJ2-1	CACPSGGSYNEQFF	TGTGCCTGCCCCTCAGGGGGCTCCTACAATGAGCAGTTCTTC
15	TRBV5-1	.	TRBD2	TRBJ2-1	CASSLGLAGVDEQFF	TGCGCCAGCAGCTTGGGACTAGCGGGGGTTGATGAGCAGTTCTTC
18	TRBV9	.	.	TRBJ2-2	CASSPNPLGSYGRTELFF	TGTGCCAGCAGCCCAAACCCCCTGGGCAGTTATGGCCGGACGGAGCTGTTTTTT
15	TRBV23-1	.	.	TRBJ1-5	CASSSIPQEGQPQHF	TGCGCCAGCAGTTCAATTCCACAGGAAGGCCAGCCCCAGCATTTT
16	TRBV2	.	TRBD1	TRBJ1-4	CASSSPLGTGDEKLFF	TGTGCCAGCAGCTCACCCCTTGGGACAGGGGACGAAAAACTGTTTTTT
14	TRBV9	.	.	TRBJ2-5	CASSLPGHRETQYF	TGTGCCAGCAGCCTACCGGGACATAGAGAGACCCAGTACTTC
16	TRBV11-2	once	.	TRBJ1-3	CASSSGTFGSGNTIYF	TGTGCCAGCAGCTCAGGGACTTTTGGCTCTGGAAACACCATATATTTT